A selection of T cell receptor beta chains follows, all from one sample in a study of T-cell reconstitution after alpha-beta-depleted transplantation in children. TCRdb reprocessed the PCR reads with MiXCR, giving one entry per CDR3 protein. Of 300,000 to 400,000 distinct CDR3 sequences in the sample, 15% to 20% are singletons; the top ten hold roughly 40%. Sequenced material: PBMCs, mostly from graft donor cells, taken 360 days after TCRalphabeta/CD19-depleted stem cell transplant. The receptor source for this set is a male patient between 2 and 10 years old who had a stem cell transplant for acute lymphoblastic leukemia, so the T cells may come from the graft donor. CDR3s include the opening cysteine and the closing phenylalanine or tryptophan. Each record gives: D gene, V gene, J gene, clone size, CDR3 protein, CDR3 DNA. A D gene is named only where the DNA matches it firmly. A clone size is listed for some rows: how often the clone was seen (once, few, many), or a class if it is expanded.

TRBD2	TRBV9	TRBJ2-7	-	CASSMGLAGEVQYF	TGTGCCAGCAGCATGGGACTAGCGGGAGAGGTGCAGTACTTC
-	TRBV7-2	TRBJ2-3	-	CASSFAGTPSTDTQYF	TGTGCCAGCAGCTTCGCCGGGACTCCTAGCACAGATACGCAGTATTTT
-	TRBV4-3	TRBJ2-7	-	CASSQEWRGLEQYF	TGCGCCAGCAGCCAAGAATGGAGGGGGCTCGAGCAGTACTTC
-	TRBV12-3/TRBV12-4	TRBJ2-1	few	CASSLLLTRDEQFF	TGTGCCAGCAGTTTACTGCTGACACGGGATGAGCAGTTCTTC
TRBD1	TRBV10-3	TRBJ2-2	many	CAIRGDSTGELFF	TGTGCCATCAGGGGGGACAGCACCGGGGAGCTGTTTTTT
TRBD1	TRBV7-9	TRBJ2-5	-	CASSPGTGGLLETQYF	TGTGCCAGCAGCCCCGGGACAGGGGGTTTGCTGGAGACCCAGTACTTC
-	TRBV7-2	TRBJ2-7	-	CASSLVGLLTYEQYF	TGTGCCAGCAGCTTAGTGGGACTGCTTACCTACGAGCAGTACTTC
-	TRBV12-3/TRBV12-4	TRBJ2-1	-	CASSIETTSYNEQFF	TGTGCCAGCAGCATTGAGACAACCTCCTACAATGAGCAGTTCTTC
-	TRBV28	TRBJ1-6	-	CASSPGESYNSPLHF	TGTGCCAGCAGTCCAGGGGAGAGCTATAATTCACCCCTCCACTTT
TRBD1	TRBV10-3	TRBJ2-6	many	CAILGQPGTGANVLTF	TGTGCCATTTTGGGACAGCCAGGGACTGGGGCCAACGTCCTGACTTTC
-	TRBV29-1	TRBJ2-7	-	CSVVSGKDEQYF	TGCAGCGTTGTCTCAGGGAAAGACGAGCAGTACTTC
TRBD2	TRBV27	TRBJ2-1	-	CASTSSSGLALRDEQFF	TGTGCCAGCACTTCCTCCTCGGGACTAGCCCTCCGAGATGAGCAGTTCTTC
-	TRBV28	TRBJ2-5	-	CASRAGRETQYF	TGTGCCAGCCGGGCGGGGAGGGAGACCCAGTACTTC
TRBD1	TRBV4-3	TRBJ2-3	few	CASSQHRGFPTDTQYF	TGCGCCAGCAGCCAACACAGGGGATTCCCGACAGATACGCAGTATTTT
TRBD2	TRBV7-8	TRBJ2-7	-	CASSFPGLADEQYF	TGTGCCAGCAGCTTCCCGGGACTAGCGGACGAGCAGTACTTC
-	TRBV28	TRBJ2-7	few	CASSFRDEQYF	TGTGCCAGCAGTTTCCGGGACGAGCAGTACTTC
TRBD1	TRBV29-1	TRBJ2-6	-	CSVEDREDSGANVLTF	TGCAGCGTTGAGGACAGGGAAGACTCTGGGGCCAACGTCCTGACTTTC
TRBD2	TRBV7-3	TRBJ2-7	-	CASSLTGTSEQYF	TGTGCCAGCAGCTTAACCGGGACTAGCGAGCAGTACTTC
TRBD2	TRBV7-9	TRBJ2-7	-	CASSPGLAGGVQYF	TGTGCCAGCAGCCCGGGACTAGCGGGAGGGGTGCAGTACTTC
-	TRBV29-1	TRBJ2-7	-	CSVGRGDMYEQYF	TGCAGCGTTGGACGCGGGGATATGTACGAGCAGTACTTC
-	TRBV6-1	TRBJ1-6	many	CASSEVGLTPLHF	TGTGCCAGCAGTGAAGTGGGTTTAACACCCCTCCACTTT
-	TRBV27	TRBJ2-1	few	CASSSRQAWPYNEQFF	TGTGCCAGCAGCTCCAGACAGGCCTGGCCCTACAATGAGCAGTTCTTC
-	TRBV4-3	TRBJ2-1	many	CASSQESEGWSYNEQFF	TGCGCCAGCAGCCAAGAAAGTGAGGGTTGGTCCTACAATGAGCAGTTCTTC
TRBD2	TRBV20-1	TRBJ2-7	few	CSARATYGTSVHEQYF	TGCAGTGCTAGAGCCACCTACGGGACTAGCGTCCACGAGCAGTACTTC
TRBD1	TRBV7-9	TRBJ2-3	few	CASSLSYRGTDTQSF	TGTGCCAGCAGCTTATCGTACAGGGGAACAGATACGCAGTCTTTT
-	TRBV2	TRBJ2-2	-	CASSTALTGELFF	TGTGCCAGCAGCACGGCCCTAACCGGGGAGCTGTTTTTT
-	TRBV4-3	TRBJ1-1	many	CASSQEGWAEAFF	TGCGCCAGCAGCCAAGAGGGATGGGCTGAAGCTTTCTTT
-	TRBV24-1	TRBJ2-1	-	CATEDLTPPPNEQFF	TGTGCCACCGAGGACTTGACACCGCCCCCCAATGAGCAGTTCTTC
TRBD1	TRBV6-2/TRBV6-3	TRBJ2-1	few	CASRDRDTNEQFF	TGTGCCAGCCGGGACAGGGATACCAATGAGCAGTTCTTC
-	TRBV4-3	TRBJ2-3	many	CASSQATGPTDTQYF	TGCGCCAGCAGCCAAGCTACAGGGCCCACAGATACGCAGTATTTT
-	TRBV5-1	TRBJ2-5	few	CASRQGWEETQYF	TGCGCCAGCAGACAGGGTTGGGAGGAGACCCAGTACTTC
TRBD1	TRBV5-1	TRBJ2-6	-	CASSSGTGLTGANVLTF	TGCGCCAGCAGCTCCGGGACAGGGTTAACTGGGGCCAACGTCCTGACTTTC
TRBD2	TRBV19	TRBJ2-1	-	CASGDLAARPVPSNEQFF	TGTGCCAGTGGTGACCTAGCGGCACGCCCAGTCCCTTCCAATGAGCAGTTCTTC
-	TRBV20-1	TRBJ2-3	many	CSARGWTATDTQYF	TGCAGTGCTAGAGGTTGGACAGCTACAGATACGCAGTATTTT
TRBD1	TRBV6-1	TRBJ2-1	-	CASRAPTGGGYNEQFF	TGTGCCAGCAGGGCCCCGACAGGGGGCGGCTACAATGAGCAGTTCTTC
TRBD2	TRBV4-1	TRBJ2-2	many	CASSQGEWEIKAGGGTGELFF	TGCGCCAGCAGCCAAGGAGAGTGGGAGATAAAAGCGGGAGGGGGGACCGGGGAGCTGTTTTTT
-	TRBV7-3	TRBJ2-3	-	CASSLSSHVTDTQYF	TGTGCCAGCAGCTTAAGTAGTCACGTCACAGATACGCAGTATTTT
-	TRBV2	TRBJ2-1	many	CASSERGGQPRNEQFF	TGTGCCAGCAGTGAGAGGGGGGGACAACCTCGGAATGAGCAGTTCTTC
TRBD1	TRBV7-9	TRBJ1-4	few	CASSLRGQGATNEKLFF	TGTGCCAGCAGCCTTAGGGGACAGGGGGCAACTAATGAAAAACTGTTTTTT
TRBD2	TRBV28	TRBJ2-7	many	CASSLSGRVYEQYF	TGTGCCAGCAGTTTAAGTGGGAGGGTGTACGAGCAGTACTTC
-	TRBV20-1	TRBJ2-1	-	CSARDLEGEMDEQFF	TGCAGTGCTAGAGATCTCGAGGGGGAGATGGATGAGCAGTTCTTC
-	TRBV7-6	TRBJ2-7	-	CASSFPEVPEQYF	TGTGCCAGCAGCTTCCCCGAAGTCCCTGAGCAGTACTTC
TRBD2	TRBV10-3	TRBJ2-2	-	CAITGTSIAGELFF	TGTGCCATCACGGGGACTAGCATCGCCGGGGAGCTGTTTTTT
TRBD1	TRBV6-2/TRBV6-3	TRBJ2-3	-	CASTPPRGLDVTQYF	TGTGCCAGCACTCCCCCTAGGGGGCTGGACGTTACGCAGTATTTT
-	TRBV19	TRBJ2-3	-	CASSHKGVPPVFTDTQYF	TGTGCCAGTAGTCATAAAGGGGTTCCGCCCGTGTTCACAGATACGCAGTATTTT
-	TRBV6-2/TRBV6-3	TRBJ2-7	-	CASTTLTGNSYEQYF	TGTGCCAGCACCACACTCACAGGGAACTCCTACGAGCAGTACTTC
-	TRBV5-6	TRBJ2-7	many	CASSSGRIYEQYF	TGTGCCAGCAGCTCTGGGCGAATCTACGAGCAGTACTTC
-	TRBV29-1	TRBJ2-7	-	CSVRDTSSYEQYF	TGCAGCGTAAGGGACACCAGCTCCTACGAGCAGTACTTC
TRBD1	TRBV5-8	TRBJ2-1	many	CASSAGTGDPYEQFF	TGTGCCAGCAGCGCCGGGACAGGTGATCCTTATGAGCAGTTCTTC
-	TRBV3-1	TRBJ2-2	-	CASSHGGTNTGELFF	TGTGCCAGCAGCCACGGCGGGACGAACACCGGGGAGCTGTTTTTT
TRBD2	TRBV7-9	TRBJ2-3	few	CASSFLKVAGSTDTQYF	TGTGCCAGCAGCTTCCTCAAGGTAGCGGGAAGCACAGATACGCAGTATTTT
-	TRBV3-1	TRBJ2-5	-	CASSQEISSGETQYF	TGTGCCAGCAGCCAAGAAATAAGTAGCGGAGAGACCCAGTACTTC
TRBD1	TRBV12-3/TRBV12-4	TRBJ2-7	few	CASSDPGQGAYEQYF	TGTGCCAGCAGTGACCCGGGACAGGGGGCCTACGAGCAGTACTTC
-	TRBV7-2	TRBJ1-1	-	CASSLVQGGGTEAFF	TGTGCCAGCAGCTTAGTACAGGGCGGAGGCACTGAAGCTTTCTTT
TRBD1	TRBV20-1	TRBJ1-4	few	CSATTGGLNEKLFF	TGCAGTGCTACCACAGGGGGACTTAATGAAAAACTGTTTTTT
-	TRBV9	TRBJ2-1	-	CASSPHVVEGPYNEQFF	TGTGCCAGCAGCCCACACGTTGTGGAGGGCCCCTACAATGAGCAGTTCTTC
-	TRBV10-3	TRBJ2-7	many	CAISESTDYEQYF	TGTGCCATCAGTGAGTCGACAGACTACGAGCAGTACTTC
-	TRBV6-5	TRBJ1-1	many	CASSYETGADTEAFF	TGTGCCAGCAGTTACGAGACAGGAGCGGACACTGAAGCTTTCTTT